The 17 T cell receptor beta chains presented below share a single source sample, sequenced in a study of shared clonotypes between healthy human individuals. Sequencing was performed with immunoSEQ multiplex PCR; in TCRdb, only in-frame clones are kept and a portion is missing. The sample lists 600,000 to 800,000 clones; 55% to 75% were seen once. Material for sequencing was memory CD4+ T cells sorted from blood. As for subset: CD45RA-negative fraction. The receptors here all came from a woman in her 30s in good health.

This clone was seen a few times. CDR3 sequence reads: CASSPGTVLDEQYF. The CDR3 DNA follows: TGTGCCAGCAGCCCCGGGACGGTGTTAGACGAGCAGTACTTC. The chain recombines TRBV11-2 with TRBJ2-7; perhaps D is TRBD1 or TRBD2 (5 bases each). The germline CDR1 and CDR2 sequences are SGHAT and FQNNGV. Trimming left V 5 bases short and J 5 bases short, with 16 bases between. CDR3 length: 14 amino acids.

This clone has only a few counts. The gene calls are TRBV5-8 and TRBJ1-2, with a possible D match to TRBD1 (5 bases). CDR1 SGHTS and CDR2 YDEGEE come from the germline V gene. V was cut by 4 bases and J by 8 bases, with 15 bases left in between. The CDR3 has 13 residues. CDR3 nucleotides: TGTGCCAGCAGCCCTGGGACCGCCTGGGGCTACACCTTC. Translated: CASSPGTAWGYTF.

In DNA form, the CDR3 reads TGTGCCAGCAGGACCCTGGGGGGGTGGGACGGACCCTACGAGCAGTACTTC. This gives the protein CASRTLGGWDGPYEQYF. This chain joins TRBV28 and TRBJ2-7; 7 nucleotides line up with TRBD2. With V trimmed by 6 bases and J by 2 bases, 16 bases remained unmatched. The CDR3 contains 17 residues. CDR1 MDHEN and CDR2 SYDVKM come from the germline V gene.

The sample holds a few counts of this clone. This chain uses TRBV7-3 with TRBJ1-1; a weak D match, TRBD1 (5 bases). Germline V gene lookup returns CDR1 SGHTA and CDR2 FQGTGA. There are 13 residues in the CDR3. Trimming took off 10 bases at V and 1 base at J, with 13 bases between the two ends. The CDR3 region has the DNA TGTGCCACGGGCGTGACAGCGAACACTGAAGCTTTCTTT. It yields the protein CATGVTANTEAFF. The full variable domain, completed using reference TRBV7-3 and TRBJ1-1, is GAGVSQTPSNKVTEKGKYVELRCDPISGHTALYWYRQSLGQGPEFLIYFQGTGAADDSGLPNDRFFAVRPEGSVSTLKIQRTERGDSAVYLCATGVTANTEAFFGQGTRLTVV.

This sequence joins TRBV11-1 and TRBJ2-5, with D possibly being TRBD2 (6 bases). This CDR3 is built from 13 residues. Between the trimmed V and J ends, which lost 0 bases and 9 bases, there was a span of 11 bases. The germline V gene encodes CDR1 SGHAT and CDR2 FQDESV (reference sequence). The chain's CDR3 is CASSLARAGSQYF. The CDR3, as DNA: TGTGCCAGCAGCTTAGCCAGGGCGGGGTCCCAGTACTTC.

The chain recombines TRBV5-4 with TRBJ2-7, with 9 bases identical to TRBD2. The germline V gene has CDR1 SGHNT and CDR2 YYREEE (reference sequence). The CDR3 is 15 residues long. V lost 4 bases to trimming and J lost 6 bases; unmatched junction nucleotides: 11. DNA of the CDR3: TGTGCCAGCAGCCTGACGCGGGAGGGCCGATTCGAGCAGTACTTC. Translation gives CASSLTREGRFEQYF.

This clone was found once. The chain carries TRBV9 and TRBJ2-7; 7 bases agree with TRBD2. Germline-derived CDR1 and CDR2 are SGDLS and YYNGEE. The trim removed 0 bases at V and 4 bases at J, leaving 7 bases unmatched. The CDR3 covers 15 residues. CDR3: CASSVAGGIQYEQYF. For the CDR3, the DNA is TGTGCCAGCAGCGTAGCCGGGGGGATCCAATACGAGCAGTACTTC.

This clone has only a few counts. The chain combines TRBV7-2 with TRBJ2-1, with a tentative D call TRBD2 (5 bases). CDR3 size: 14 residues. Germline CDR1 is SGHTA and CDR2 is FQGNSA. V dropped 6 bases and J dropped 5 bases, with 14 bases sitting between them. The CDR3 is CASRRGGPHNEQFF. The CDR3 region has the DNA TGTGCCAGCAGGCGCGGAGGCCCACACAATGAGCAGTTCTTC.

The rearrangement joins TRBV5-1 to TRBJ2-1, with 9 bases fitting TRBD2. The CDR3 extends over 15 amino acids. V trimming: 4 bases; J trimming: 4 bases; junction bases outside the gene matches: 6. CDR1 SGHRS and CDR2 YFSETQ come from the germline V gene. CDR3: CASSISSGTYNEQFF. CDR3 DNA sequence: TGCGCCAGCAGCATATCTAGCGGGACTTACAATGAGCAGTTCTTC.

The V gene is TRBV5-8, the J gene TRBJ2-7, with 7 bases that match TRBD1. CDR3 size: 14 residues. CDR1 is SGHTS and CDR2 is YDEGEE in the germline V gene. The trim removed 6 bases at V and 4 bases at J, leaving 10 bases unmatched. The CDR3 sequence: CASNLGQILYEQYF. CDR3 in DNA: TGTGCCAGCAACCTGGGACAGATACTTTACGAGCAGTACTTC. The full variable domain, in which reference TRBV5-8 and TRBJ2-7 provide the parts outside the CDR3, is EAGVTQSPTHLIKTRGQQATLRCSPISGHTSVYWYQQALGLGLQFLLWYDEGEERNRGNFPPRFSGRQFPNYSSELNVNALELEDSALYLCASNLGQILYEQYFGPGTRLTVT.

A single count supports this clone. This chain connects TRBV5-1 to TRBJ1-2, with 9 bases that match TRBD1. V gave up 4 bases and J gave up 2 bases; unmatched junction bases: 3. Germline V CDR1 and CDR2: SGHRS, YFSETQ. This CDR3 contains 14 residues. DNA of the CDR3: TGCGCCAGCAGCGCCGGACAGGGGAACTATGGCTACACCTTC. Amino acid sequence: CASSAGQGNYGYTF.

This chain joins TRBV28 and TRBJ2-7; D unclear. The CDR3 runs 13 residues. Germline V gene lookup returns CDR1 MDHEN and CDR2 SYDVKM. V was cut by 5 bases and J by 6 bases, with 14 bases left in between. Written as DNA, the CDR3 is TGTGCCAGCAGTAAAATAGACCCTTCCGAGCAGTACTTC. Its protein is CASSKIDPSEQYF.

The chain employs TRBV7-9 and TRBJ2-2; no clear D gene. The CDR3 has 14 amino acids. CDR1 and CDR2 from the germline V gene are SEHNR and FQNEAQ (reference sequence). Trimming removed 4 bases from V and 4 bases from J, with 10 bases in between. The CDR3 sequence: CASSSRAFTGELFF. The CDR3 coding sequence is TGTGCCAGCAGCTCCCGGGCCTTCACCGGGGAGCTGTTTTTT.

The chain couples TRBV18 to TRBJ1-5, with unresolved D. This CDR3 spans 14 amino acids. V was trimmed by 2 bases and J by 2 bases, leaving 7 bases between them. Germline loops: CDR1 KGHSH, CDR2 LQKENI. CDR3 nucleotide sequence: TGTGCCAGCTCACCAGATGGGCGCAATCAGCCCCAGCATTTT. It encodes CASSPDGRNQPQHF. Combining the CDR3 with reference TRBV18 and TRBJ1-5 gives the whole variable domain NAGVMQNPRHLVRRRGQEARLRCSPMKGHSHVYWYRQLPEEGLKFMVYLQKENIIDESGMPKERFSAEFPKEGPSILRIQQVVRGDSAAYFCASSPDGRNQPQHFGDGTRLSIL.

The CDR3 protein is CASSNQALNTGELFF. DNA of the CDR3: TGTGCCAGCTCAAACCAAGCGTTAAACACCGGGGAGCTGTTTTTT. The rearrangement uses TRBV18 and TRBJ2-2, with D unclear. CDR1 and CDR2 from the germline V gene are KGHSH and LQKENI. CDR3 length: 15 residues. Trimming took 5 bases from V and 2 from J, leaving 12 bases between them.

The rearrangement joins TRBV4-1 to TRBJ2-7, with TRBD1 matching over 9 bases. Germline V lookup: CDR1 MGHRA, CDR2 YSYEKL. With 4 bases clipped from V and 4 bases from J, the junction kept 8 bases outside the gene matches. The CDR3 is 15 residues long. The CDR3 loop reads CASSRTGTGRYEQYF. The CDR3 bases are TGCGCCAGCAGCCGCACCGGGACAGGGAGGTACGAGCAGTACTTC.

V usage is TRBV29-1 and J usage is TRBJ1-2; TRBD1 matches at 10 bases. Germline V gene data show CDR1 as SQVTM and CDR2 as ANQGSEA. The CDR3 sequence is 13 residues long. V dropped 4 bases and J dropped 2; count of bases not matched to a gene: 1. DNA of the CDR3: TGCAGCGTTGGACAGGGGGCGAACTATGGCTACACCTTC. Its translation: CSVGQGANYGYTF.